This T cell receptor beta chain is drawn from a study of blood T cell repertoires in COVID-19 (dated by TCRdb to about 2020). With regard to the full study: Samples from collaborators originated in the United States, Italy and Spain and spanned both the acute and convalescent phases of COVID-19. HLA class I and class II types, where available, came from metadata supplied by the sample provider rather than from assay-based typing. Sample metadata almost always included a de-identified subject ID, COVID-19 status, age in years and sex. A freely available public database, intended as a resource for researchers studying the immune response to SARS-CoV-2, is where the repertoires were released. The samples were drawn from two sources: the first 160 participants of the ongoing ImmuneRACE study, and approximately 1,300 subjects contributed by 6 global collaborators. The prospective study material was composed of cDNA or gDNA derived from T cells, B-cell-depleted T cells, or PBMCs. Deeply sampled blood TCRbeta repertoires from subjects exposed to, actively infected with, or recovered from COVID-19 were included in the dataset. General findings and caveats noted by the study authors: The quantity of clinical and demographic metadata differed by source and by participant and was supplied without curation.

TCRbeta CDR3 regions were amplified from genomic DNA by means of the immunoSEQ Assay, a bias-controlled multiplex PCR. Under the source paper's analysis protocol: The number of nucleated cells in each sample was estimated from the amplification of reference gene primers within the assay. Sequence reads were collapsed and filtered to measure the absolute abundance of every unique TCRbeta CDR3 rearrangement. For each sample, productive Simpson clonality was calculated as the square root of Simpson's diversity index across productive rearrangements. TCRdb retrieved this table from immuneACCESS and kept in-frame rearrangements only. Not all clones are present; in checked studies, unresolved V genes account for under half, and no reason is known for the remainder. The DNA was the basis for D and trimming; V, J and clone size are from that table. The sample table records 200,000 or so clones; 86% of these occur just once. The ten largest clones take up about 2.2% of the sample.

Each collaborating institution followed its own protocols to collect whole blood in K2EDTA tubes. Collaborator samples were shipped for TCRbeta analysis as frozen whole blood, isolated PBMCs, or DNA extracted from either sample type. As to this clone: No antigen is known for it. Per-base quality was not reported, and no clone a single base away is much larger than it.

The clonotype comes from a woman aged 50 to 60 with acute or convalescent COVID-19. Sequencing was performed on peripheral blood.

The CDR3 loop reads CASSAGGGYEQYF. Here is the DNA: TGTGCCAGCAGTGCGGGGGGGGGTTACGAGCAGTACTTC. Here the chain combines TRBV12-3 or TRBV12-4 and TRBJ2-7, with 9 central nucleotides matching TRBD2. From cysteine to phenylalanine, the CDR3 is 13 amino acids long. The CDR3 DNA has 39 bases and is translated from base 1. The junction shows trimming of 5 bases on V and 4 bases on J, and the gene matches do not reach 3 bases of it.